Below, 17 T cell receptor beta chains from the same sample are listed, as sequenced in a study of T-cell memory formation after mild COVID-19. TCRdb re-called the 5' RACE reads through MiXCR, storing one row per CDR3 protein. The sample consists of more than 75,000 distinct CDR3 sequences, nearly 25% of them appearing once. The sample comprised PBMCs or a T cell subset sorted from them (not recorded which). These TCRs come from a man aged 18 to 35 who had mild COVID-19 (a few samples of this study predate the infection). Cell type and time point are not known.

This sequence joins TRBV7-6 and TRBJ1-6; D remains unclear. The V gene lost 6 bases and the J gene lost 9 bases, with 15 bases spanning the gap. CDR1 and CDR2 (germline): SGHVS, FNYEAQ. CDR3 length: 14 residues. The CDR3 protein is CASSPRAAFSPLHF. CDR3 nucleotides: TGTGCCAGCAGTCCTCGGGCCGCCTTTTCACCCCTCCACTTT.

This clonotype came up a few times. The V gene is TRBV10-3, the J gene TRBJ1-5; D unclear. This CDR3 comprises 13 residues. Germline V gene sequence: CDR1 ENHRY, CDR2 SYGVKD. V shed 3 bases and J shed 3 bases, with 6 bases lying between them. The CDR3 is CAISDSLNQPQHF. The CDR3 bases are TGTGCCATCAGTGACAGTCTCAATCAGCCCCAGCATTTT.

The chain recombines TRBV11-2 with TRBJ2-5; 9 nucleotides line up with TRBD2. The length of the CDR3 is 15 residues. Looked up from germline, CDR1 is SGHAT and CDR2 is FQNNGV. Germline trimming cut 5 bases from V and 5 bases from J; bases unmatched to any gene: 9. The CDR3 reads CASSPGASGDETQYF. The CDR3 bases are TGTGCCAGCAGCCCAGGTGCTAGCGGGGATGAGACCCAGTACTTC. The complete variable domain, with remaining parts taken from reference TRBV11-2 and TRBJ2-5, reads EAGVAQSPRYKIIEKRQSVAFWCNPISGHATLYWYQQILGQGPKLLIQFQNNGVVDDSQLPKDRFSAERLKGVDSTLKIQPAKLEDSAVYLCASSPGASGDETQYFGPGTRLLVL.

This chain uses TRBV6-1 with TRBJ2-7; D is possibly TRBD2 (6 bases). Trimming removed 8 bases at V and 5 bases at J, with 10 bases between. Germline values: CDR1 MNHNS, CDR2 SASEGT. This CDR3 is built from 11 residues. This CDR3 reads CASGGSNEQYV. CDR3 sequence (DNA): TGTGCCAGCGGAGGGAGCAACGAGCAGTACGTC.

The V call is TRBV28, the J call TRBJ1-2; possibly TRBD1 for D (5 bases). The CDR3 covers 17 residues. Trimming removed 6 bases at V and 3 bases at J, with 23 bases between. The germline V gene encodes CDR1 MDHEN and CDR2 SYDVKM. The CDR3 here is CASRTFRDGLAHYGYTF. The CDR3 coding sequence is TGTGCCAGCAGAACCTTCCGGGACGGCCTAGCCCACTATGGCTACACCTTC.

The rearrangement uses TRBV23-1 and TRBJ1-6, with 7 bases lining up with TRBD1. TRBV23-1 is noted as an ORF with a role that remains uncertain. The CDR3 length is 16 residues. V shed 4 bases and J 13 bases; nucleotides not matched to a gene: 16. CDR3 protein: CASSPYPTGRLWPLHF. The CDR3 region has the DNA TGCGCCAGCAGTCCGTACCCGACAGGGAGGTTGTGGCCCCTCCACTTT.

This clonotype was seen just once. The J gene is TRBJ1-2, the V gene TRBV4-1; perhaps TRBD1 as D (6 bases). The CDR3 runs 14 residues. Germline V lookup: CDR1 MGHRA, CDR2 YSYEKL. The ends were cut back, 0 bases at V and 4 bases at J, with 9 bases in the middle. The CDR3 DNA sequence: TGCGCCAGCAGCCAAGATCAGGGGTTCTATGGCTACACCTTC. Amino acid sequence: CASSQDQGFYGYTF.

This clonotype occurred once. The genes are TRBV12-3 or TRBV12-4 and TRBJ1-4, with a tentative D call TRBD1 (5 bases). The CDR3 runs 16 residues. The ends were cut back, 0 bases at V and 7 bases at J, with 15 bases in the middle. The CDR3 DNA follows: TGTGCCAGCAGTTTAGCGTGGGGGGTCCTTACTGAAAAACTGTTTTTT. Residues: CASSLAWGVLTEKLFF.

This clonotype came up a few times. This chain uses TRBV5-1 with TRBJ2-1; 11 nucleotides match TRBD2. V dropped 1 base and J dropped 9; count of bases not matched to a gene: 18. The germline gives CDR1 SGHRS, CDR2 YFSETQ. The CDR3 covers 19 residues. CDR3 region: CASSLSELAGEITSGEQFF. The CDR3 DNA sequence: TGCGCCAGCAGCTTGTCGGAACTAGCGGGGGAAATTACAAGTGGTGAGCAGTTCTTC.

This clonotype was found many times. The chain carries TRBV6-1 and TRBJ2-6; D unclear. V was pared by 1 base and J by 0 bases, with 4 bases between. Germline CDR1 reads MNHNS; CDR2 reads SASEGT. The CDR3 is 15 residues long. The CDR3 loop is CASSEGGSGANVLTF. CDR3 in DNA: TGTGCCAGCAGTGAAGGGGGCTCTGGGGCCAACGTCCTGACTTTC.

This clonotype was detected a few times. The chain uses TRBV12-3 or TRBV12-4 and TRBJ1-2; 7 bases line up with TRBD1. Losses at the gene ends were 6 bases for V and 4 bases for J; bases not matched to a gene: 5. The length of the CDR3 is 13 residues. The CDR3 DNA reads as TGTGCCAGCAGCGACGGGGACAGCTATGGCTACACCTTC. It specifies CASSDGDSYGYTF.

This clonotype appeared a few times. CDR3 region: CASSYGTEETQYF. The CDR3 nucleotides read TGTGCCAGCAGTTACGGGACAGAAGAGACCCAGTACTTC. This chain uses TRBV6-5 with TRBJ2-5; 7 positions agree with TRBD1. Germline values: CDR1 MNHEY, CDR2 SVGAGI. Trimming cost V 2 bases and J 3 bases; bases outside gene matches: 0. The CDR3 extends over 13 amino acids.

This clonotype occurred a few times. This sequence joins TRBV4-1 and TRBJ2-7; 10 bases line up with TRBD1. With 3 bases clipped from V and 0 bases from J, the junction kept 2 bases outside the gene matches. Germline V gene sequence: CDR1 MGHRA, CDR2 YSYEKL. CDR3 length: 15 residues. CDR3 sequence (DNA): TGCGCCAGCAGCCAGGACAGGGGGGACTCCTACGAGCAGTACTTC. Translated, it gives CASSQDRGDSYEQYF.

This clonotype was seen only a few times. The CDR3 loop reads CASSLRGGGSYNEQFF. CDR3 nucleotide sequence: TGTGCCAGCAGCCTGCGGGGGGGCGGGAGCTACAATGAGCAGTTCTTC. This chain links TRBV7-8 with TRBJ2-1, with TRBD2 matching 9 bases. In germline, CDR1 is SGHVS, CDR2 FQNEAQ. V trimming: 5 bases; J trimming: 3 bases; junction bases outside the gene matches: 8. The CDR3 totals 16 residues.

This clonotype was counted only a few times. V usage is TRBV11-2 and J usage is TRBJ1-2; 7 bases are shared with TRBD1. There are 15 residues in the CDR3. Per the germline V gene, CDR1 is SGHAT and CDR2 is FQNNGV. The ends lost 5 bases at V and 3 bases at J; junction bases unmatched: 9. The DNA of the CDR3 is TGTGCCAGCAGCAACCCCCGGACAGGCGACTATGGCTACACCTTC. The encoded protein is CASSNPRTGDYGYTF.

This clonotype was counted only a few times. The rearrangement joins TRBV9 to TRBJ2-3; weak D call: TRBD1 (5 bases). Germline loops: CDR1 SGDLS, CDR2 YYNGEE. Trimming took 0 bases from V and 3 from J, leaving 14 bases between them. This CDR3 region has 16 residues. This CDR3 is CASSVERGRRTDTQYF. The CDR3 DNA follows: TGTGCCAGCAGCGTAGAAAGGGGCCGAAGGACAGATACGCAGTATTTT.

This rearrangement joins TRBV20-1 to TRBJ1-3; possible D gene TRBD1, 6 bases. The V gene lost 6 bases and the J gene lost 2 bases, with 14 bases spanning the gap. The CDR3 contains 14 residues. Germline values: CDR1 DFQATT, CDR2 SNEGSKA (reference sequence). In DNA form, the CDR3 reads TGCAGTGCATTCGGGGGCGTCGCTGGAAACACCATATATTTT. This gives the protein CSAFGGVAGNTIYF.